This is a list of T cell receptor beta chains from one sample in a study of blood T cell repertoires in COVID-19. Clones were sequenced by immunoSEQ multiplex PCR, and TCRdb holds only the in-frame ones, with some missing. In the table there are over 250,000 clones, roughly 90% of which are singletons. The specimen sequenced was PBMCs or T cells enriched from blood (not recorded which). These receptors all stem from a man aged 55 to 70 who had recovered from COVID-19. CDR3s include the opening cysteine and the closing phenylalanine or tryptophan. The order of the fields is J gene, D gene, V gene, clone size, CDR3 DNA, CDR3 protein. The D gene is left open where the match is weak. Not all rows give a size; the values are once, few, many and, for expanded clones, a class.

TRBJ2-1	.	TRBV5-6	.	TGTGCCAGCAGTTGGGCGACAGTCAATGAGCAGTTCTTC	CASSWATVNEQFF
TRBJ2-7	TRBD2	TRBV6-5	.	TGTGCCAGCAGTTACTCTCCGGCTAGCGGCTTTTACGAGCAGTACTTC	CASSYSPASGFYEQYF
TRBJ1-3	.	TRBV6-1	.	TGTGCCAGCAGTGAAGGCAACAGACCTGGAAACACCATATATTTT	CASSEGNRPGNTIYF
TRBJ2-7	TRBD2	TRBV30	.	TGTGCCTGGAGTGTTTCTAGCGGAACCTACGAGCAGTACTTC	CAWSVSSGTYEQYF
TRBJ1-4	TRBD1	TRBV7-9	.	TGTGCCAGCAGCTCTGGGACAGGGTCCGAAAAACTGTTTTTT	CASSSGTGSEKLFF
TRBJ2-7	TRBD2	TRBV3-1/TRBV3-2	.	TGTGCCAGCAGCCAAGATGGGGAGGGCGAGCAGTACTTC	CASSQDGEGEQYF
TRBJ1-6	.	TRBV6-5	.	TGTGCCAGCAGTTACTCCGGCAGGTTTAATTCACCCCTCCACTTT	CASSYSGRFNSPLHF
TRBJ1-6	.	TRBV2	few	TGTGCCAGCAGTGCCGGGGGAATAGTCAATTCACCCCTCCACTTT	CASSAGGIVNSPLHF
TRBJ1-5	.	TRBV2	.	TGTGCCAGCAGTGCCTCCGGAGACCGCAATCAGCCCCAGCATTTT	CASSASGDRNQPQHF
TRBJ1-6	.	TRBV7-2	.	TGTGCCAGCAGCTTTGCCAGCGGACTTAATTCACCCCTCCACTTT	CASSFASGLNSPLHF
TRBJ1-2	TRBD1	TRBV30	.	TGTGCCTGGAGAGGGCAGGGGGTGGGCTATGGCTACACCTTC	CAWRGQGVGYGYTF
TRBJ1-2	TRBD1	TRBV7-9	once	TGTGCCAGCAGCTCGGCAGGGGGCTATGGCTACACCTTC	CASSSAGGYGYTF
TRBJ1-4	.	TRBV6-5	once	TGTGCCAGCAGCCCCGGGTGGACAACTAATGAAAAACTGTTTTTT	CASSPGWTTNEKLFF
TRBJ2-7	.	TRBV9	.	TGTGCCAGCAGCCCCCGGAGTCGGGACTACGAGCAGTACTTC	CASSPRSRDYEQYF
TRBJ2-7	TRBD2	TRBV19	.	TGTGCCAGTAGTATGGGGACTAGCGGGGGGCCTCTGAGGGAGCAGTACTTC	CASSMGTSGGPLREQYF
TRBJ1-2	TRBD1	TRBV18	.	TGTGCCAGCTCCGGACAGGGGGGAAAGAATGGCTACACCTTC	CASSGQGGKNGYTF
TRBJ2-4	TRBD1	TRBV27	.	TGTGCCAGCAGTTTCCTAAACAGGGGGGACATTCAGTACTTC	CASSFLNRGDIQYF
TRBJ2-3	.	TRBV30	.	TGTGCCTCATCTTCCGACTATACGCAGTATTTT	CASSSDYTQYF
TRBJ2-1	.	TRBV3-1/TRBV3-2	.	TGTGCCAGCAGCCAACGAGGTACCTACAATGAGCAGTTCTTC	CASSQRGTYNEQFF
TRBJ1-6	.	TRBV30	.	TGTGCCTGGAGGACGGGACATAGCTCCTATAATTCACCCCTCCACTTT	CAWRTGHSSYNSPLHF
TRBJ1-1	.	TRBV12-3/TRBV12-4	.	TGTGCCAGCAGATGGGACACCTACGGTGAAGCTTTCTTT	CASRWDTYGEAFF
TRBJ2-7	TRBD1	TRBV7-9	once	TGTGCCAGCAGCGGGACAGTCAGATACGAGCAGTACTTC	CASSGTVRYEQYF
TRBJ2-1	.	TRBV3-1/TRBV3-2	once	TGTGCCAGCAGCCAAACCGGGGATGAGCAGTTCTTC	CASSQTGDEQFF
TRBJ1-5	.	TRBV30	.	TGTGCCTGGAGTGTACAGACCAATCAGCCCCAGCATTTT	CAWSVQTNQPQHF
TRBJ1-6	.	TRBV7-6	once	TGTGCCAGCAGCTTACCGACTTATAATTCACCCCTCCACTTT	CASSLPTYNSPLHF
TRBJ1-6	.	TRBV2	.	TGTGCCAGCAGTGAATTCGGCGGAGACTTGGGTTCAGTCCTCCACTTT	CASSEFGGDLGSVLHF
TRBJ2-1	TRBD2	TRBV18	.	TGTGCCAGCTCACCACAGGGACTAGCGGGCTCCAATGAGCAGTTCTTC	CASSPQGLAGSNEQFF
TRBJ1-5	.	TRBV3-1/TRBV3-2	.	TGTGCCAGCAGCCAAGGGTCGGGCGGGAGGATTAAGGTTAGGGCGGCCGTCAATCAGCCCCAGCATTTT	CASSQGSGGRIKVRAAVNQPQHF
TRBJ2-7	TRBD1	TRBV29-1	.	TGCAGCGTTTTTGAACCCCGGGACAGGGGACGCGAGCAGTACTTC	CSVFEPRDRGREQYF
TRBJ1-1	.	TRBV6-2/TRBV6-3	.	TGTGCCAGCAGTACCCGGGGAAACGAGCAGACGATTTTGAACACTGAAGCTTTCTTT	CASSTRGNEQTILNTEAFF
TRBJ2-1	TRBD2	TRBV19	.	TGTGCCAGTAGTGTCATGACTAGCGGAAACTACAATGAGCAGTTCTTC	CASSVMTSGNYNEQFF
TRBJ1-1	.	TRBV29-1	.	TGCAGCGTTATACAGGGATGGACTGAAGCTTTCTTT	CSVIQGWTEAFF
TRBJ1-4	TRBD1	TRBV28	.	TGTGCCAGCATCCCAGGGGGAGGTGAAAAACTGTTTTTT	CASIPGGGEKLFF
TRBJ2-1	TRBD1	TRBV7-2	once	TGTGCCAGCAGCTCTCGGGACAGGGTAATCAATGAGCAGTTCTTC	CASSSRDRVINEQFF
TRBJ2-1	TRBD2	TRBV4-1	.	TGCGCCAGCAGAGAAACTAGCGGCTCCTACAATGAGCAGTTCTTC	CASRETSGSYNEQFF
TRBJ2-7	.	TRBV7-2	.	TGTGCCAGCAGTTCTTATCTAGCGCTCTACGAGCAGTACTTC	CASSSYLALYEQYF
TRBJ1-5	.	TRBV28	.	TGTGCCAGCAGTTCCGAGGGTTTTGGCAATCAGCCCCAGCATTTT	CASSSEGFGNQPQHF
TRBJ1-5	.	TRBV12-3/TRBV12-4	.	TGTGCCAGTAGTTTAGGTTCGGGGCAGCCCCAGCATTTT	CASSLGSGQPQHF
TRBJ2-7	.	TRBV7-8	.	TGTGCCAGCAGCGGGGGCAGGGTTGGCGGGAGCTCCTACGAGCAGTACTTC	CASSGGRVGGSSYEQYF
TRBJ2-7	TRBD2	TRBV3-1/TRBV3-2	.	TGTGCCAGCAGCCAAGCGCCACTAGCGGGATACGAGCAGTACTTC	CASSQAPLAGYEQYF
TRBJ1-1	.	TRBV2	.	TGTGCCAGCATCGAGTTCATGAACACTGAAGCTTTCTTT	CASIEFMNTEAFF
TRBJ2-7	TRBD1	TRBV29-1	.	TGCAGCGTTGGAGGGGTACAGGGGGCCGAGCAGTACTTC	CSVGGVQGAEQYF
TRBJ1-1	.	TRBV14	.	TGTGCCAGCAGCCAAGATCGGTTTGTGAACACTGAAGCTTTCTTT	CASSQDRFVNTEAFF
TRBJ2-2	TRBD2	TRBV4-1	.	TGCGCCAGCAGCCAAGATCTGAGACTAGCGGGGACCGGGGAGCTGTTTTTT	CASSQDLRLAGTGELFF
TRBJ2-2	.	TRBV12-3/TRBV12-4	.	TGTGCCAGCAGCGATCCGGGGGACGGGGAGCTGTTTTTT	CASSDPGDGELFF
TRBJ2-3	TRBD2	TRBV7-8	.	TGTGCCAGCAGCCTGGTAGCGGGGGCCTACACAGATACGCAGTATTTT	CASSLVAGAYTDTQYF